This T cell receptor (beta chain) was identified during a study of control samples from healthy donors and cancer patients. This table comes from immunoSEQ multiplex PCR, and its TCRdb copy is limited to in-frame clones, with some not included. The table has roughly 73,000 clones, over 70% seen once. The CDR3 is 16 amino acids. Losses at the gene ends were 3 bases for V and 0 bases for J; bases not matched to a gene: 7. The germline V gene has CDR1 MNHEY and CDR2 SVGAGI. The rearrangement uses TRBV6-5 and TRBJ2-5; 7 bases fit TRBD1. The sequence was obtained from a man aged 50 or older in good health. Input material: blood. DNA for the CDR3: TGTGCCAGCAGTTATTGGAAAGGGGGCAACCAAGAGACCCAGTACTTC. Translated: CASSYWKGGNQETQYF.